The subject of this entry is one T cell receptor beta chain. This sample was taken from a study of cytomegalovirus exposure and HLA in healthy donors. The V gene's germline CDR1 is SGHAT and CDR2 FQNNGV. The CDR3 consists of 17 residues. V was shortened by 5 bases and J by 4 bases, with 22 bases between the two germline ends. PCR was performed using 60 Vbeta and 13 Jbeta primers. This table comes from immunoSEQ multiplex PCR, and its TCRdb copy is limited to in-frame clones, with some not included. The sample holds around 150,000 clones; approximately 79% are singletons and the top ten take more than 13%.

This chain joins TRBV11-2 and TRBJ2-3; the D gene is possibly TRBD1 (6 bases). Material: PBMCs. The origin of this receptor is a man in his forties or fifties in good health and CMV-seropositive. In nucleotides, the CDR3 is TGTGCCAGCAGCGTAGGGGGAGCCCAAGGTATTTCAGATACGCAGTATTTT. Its protein product is CASSVGGAQGISDTQYF.